Presented here are 12 T cell receptor beta chains from one specimen sequenced in a study of cytomegalovirus exposure and HLA in healthy donors. Primers: 60 Vbeta forward and 13 Jbeta reverse. Data came from immunoSEQ multiplex PCR; TCRdb stores just in-frame clones and leaves some out. The sample holds under 200,000 clones, 70% to 90% seen once. The sample taken for sequencing was PBMCs. These receptors were taken from a woman younger than 45 in good health and CMV-seronegative.

The chain combines TRBV6-1 with TRBJ2-7, with D maybe TRBD2 (6 bases). V gave up 3 bases and J gave up 2 bases, with 14 bases separating them. The CDR3 consists of 15 residues. The germline V gene encodes CDR1 MNHNS and CDR2 SASEGT. For the CDR3, the DNA is TGTGCCAGCAGTGACCCCGGGACTCCTACCTACGAGCAGTACTTC. Translated: CASSDPGTPTYEQYF.

This clone was detected only once. The rearrangement joins TRBV5-1 to TRBJ2-1; 7 positions match TRBD2. The CDR3 length is 16 residues. CDR1 is SGHRS, CDR2 YFSETQ, per germline. Trimming removed 4 bases from V and 5 bases from J; junction bases left unmatched: 12. CDR3 bases: TGCGCCAGCAGCCCACCGACTAGCTTTTTCGACAATGAGCAGTTCTTC. It translates to CASSPPTSFFDNEQFF.

This chain connects TRBV6-4 to TRBJ2-1; maybe TRBD1 (5 bases). V lost 0 bases, J lost 7 bases, and 19 bases lay in between. The CDR3 is made up of 17 amino acids. Germline assignment: CDR1 MRHNA and CDR2 SNTAGT. In DNA, the CDR3 is TGTGCCAGCAGTGACTCCCCCTTACCTTATAAGGGGAATGAGCAGTTCTTC. Translated, it gives CASSDSPLPYKGNEQFF.

The V gene is TRBV7-9, the J gene TRBJ2-5; 10 bases are shared with TRBD2. CDR1 is SEHNR, CDR2 FQNEAQ, per germline (reference sequence). The length of the CDR3 is 19 residues. Trimming cost V 3 bases and J 5 bases; bases outside gene matches: 18. DNA of the CDR3: TGTGCCAGCAGCTTTTTCCCCGGGCTAGCGGGAGCCACGGGGGAGACCCAGTACTTC. Amino acids: CASSFFPGLAGATGETQYF.

This clone has a count of ten or more. This chain links TRBV18 with TRBJ1-1; 7 bases fit TRBD1. The CDR3 is 13 residues long. Germline assignment: CDR1 KGHSH and CDR2 LQKENI. V trimming: 3 bases; J trimming: 10 bases; junction bases outside the gene matches: 8. CDR3 DNA sequence: TGTGCCAGCTCACCTGAGACGACAGGGACAGCTTTCTTT. It is translated as CASSPETTGTAFF.

The CDR3, as DNA: TGTGCCAGCAGGACCAGGGGTGAACATTACGAGCAGTACTTC. Translating it yields CASRTRGEHYEQYF. This chain links TRBV28 with TRBJ2-7; possible D gene TRBD1, 6 bases. The CDR3 is 14 amino acids. Germline values: CDR1 MDHEN, CDR2 SYDVKM. V was trimmed by 6 bases and J by 4 bases, leaving 16 bases between them.

The chain has TRBV7-9 and TRBJ2-1; the D gene is possibly TRBD1 (6 bases). The germline V gene has CDR1 SEHNR and CDR2 FQNEAQ (reference sequence). This CDR3 contains 15 residues. V was shortened by 3 bases and J by 1 base, with 10 bases between the two germline ends. The CDR3 protein is CASSLIQGSYNEQFF. As DNA, the CDR3 is TGTGCCAGCAGCTTGATCCAGGGGTCCTACAATGAGCAGTTCTTC.

The CDR3 DNA reads as TGTGCCAGCAGCTCTCCTCCCACCGAGGCGCTGTTTTTT. Its protein product is CASSSPPTEALFF. The chain combines TRBV7-9 with TRBJ2-2; D not resolved. V dropped 4 bases and J dropped 13 bases, with 16 bases sitting between them. In germline, CDR1 is SEHNR, CDR2 FQNEAQ (reference sequence). This CDR3 comprises 13 residues.

V and J are TRBV5-1 and TRBJ2-1, with 11 bases fitting TRBD2. The germline V gene has CDR1 SGHRS and CDR2 YFSETQ. The CDR3 is 13 amino acids. Trimming at V came to 7 bases and at J to 5 bases, leaving 2 bases not matched to a gene. CDR3 in amino acids: CASYSGGDNEQFF. The CDR3 bases are TGCGCCAGCTATAGCGGGGGGGACAATGAGCAGTTCTTC.

The chain links TRBV7-6 to TRBJ2-5, with 7 bases fitting TRBD1. Judging by the DNA end, TRBJ2-7 fits better; the J call may be wrong. This CDR3 has 15 residues. CDR1 and CDR2 from the germline V gene are SGHVS and FNYEAQ. The CDR3 coding sequence is TGTGCCAGCAGCTCCCGAGACAGGGCTCGATACGAGCAGTACTTC. The encoded protein is CASSSRDRARYEQYF.

The chain is built from TRBV11-2 and TRBJ1-1; D gene uncertain. The germline V gene has CDR1 SGHAT and CDR2 FQNNGV. This CDR3 has 15 residues. The V end was cut by 2 bases, the J end by 1 base, with 11 bases between. The CDR3 region is CASSLRQQRNTEAFF. The CDR3 DNA reads TGTGCCAGCAGCTTACGACAACAGAGGAACACTGAAGCTTTCTTT. The full variable domain, completed using reference TRBV11-2 and TRBJ1-1, is EAGVAQSPRYKIIEKRQSVAFWCNPISGHATLYWYQQILGQGPKLLIQFQNNGVVDDSQLPKDRFSAERLKGVDSTLKIQPAKLEDSAVYLCASSLRQQRNTEAFFGQGTRLTVV.

The chain carries TRBV12-5 and TRBJ2-2, with D maybe TRBD1 (6 bases). The CDR3 has 14 amino acids. Trimming removed 7 bases from V and 5 bases from J, with 14 bases in between. The germline V gene encodes CDR1 LGHNT and CDR2 FRNRAP. As DNA, the CDR3 is TGTGCTAGTGCCTCACTCAGGGGTACCGGGGAGCTGTTTTTT. Translated: CASASLRGTGELFF. Full variable domain (missing parts from reference TRBV12-5 and TRBJ2-2): DARVTQTPRHKVTEMGQEVTMRCQPILGHNTVFWYRQTMMQGLELLAYFRNRAPLDDSGMPKDRFSAEMPDATLATLKIQPSEPRDSAVYFCASASLRGTGELFFGEGSRLTVL.